The 16 T cell receptor beta chains presented below share a single source sample, sequenced in a study of blood T cell repertoires in COVID-19. Method: immunoSEQ multiplex PCR; TCRdb's copy keeps in-frame clones and lacks some. The table shows 300,000 to 350,000 clones, with around 87% occurring only once. Material for sequencing was peripheral blood. The receptor set was obtained from a woman between 45 and 65 years old with COVID-19, enrolled during active disease.

The J gene is TRBJ1-2, the V gene TRBV5-6; tentative D call: TRBD1 (5 bases). This CDR3 has 15 amino acids. Germline CDR1 and CDR2: SGHDT and YYEEEE. With 1 base removed from V and 0 bases from J, the gap between germline ends came to 10 bases. CDR3 sequence (DNA): TGTGCCAGCAGCTTGACAGGAAAGTCTAACTATGGCTACACCTTC. Protein product: CASSLTGKSNYGYTF.

The table lists this clone with a count of one. The rearrangement links TRBV21-1 to TRBJ1-2; TRBD1, as called in the table, went unchecked against the DNA. TRBV21-1 is flagged as a pseudogene. The CDR3 has 17 amino acids. CDR3 bases: TGTGCCAGCAGCAAAATATATTTAACAGGGAAAGGGTATGGCTACACCTTC. It translates to CASSKIYLTGKGYGYTF.

This rearrangement joins TRBV21-1 to TRBJ2-1; TRBD2, the table's D call, was not compared with the DNA. TRBV21-1 is annotated as a pseudogene. The CDR3 has 17 amino acids. The CDR3 here is CASSKVRTSGIYNEQFF. The DNA for the CDR3 is TGTGCCAGCAGCAAAGTTAGGACTAGCGGGATTTACAATGAGCAGTTCTTC.

The V and J genes are TRBV11-3 and TRBJ2-1, with 8 nucleotides matching TRBD1. J was trimmed by 7 bases and V by 1 base; bases with no gene match: 12. The CDR3 covers 17 residues. Germline V gives CDR1 SGHNT, CDR2 YENEEA. This chain's CDR3 is CASSLGSTGDIRNEQFF. The DNA for the CDR3 is TGTGCCAGCAGCTTAGGGTCGACAGGGGATATTAGGAATGAGCAGTTCTTC.

This sequence joins TRBV5-6 and TRBJ1-5, with no clear D. CDR1 is SGHDT and CDR2 is YYEEEE in the germline V gene. The CDR3 is 15 amino acids. The V end lost 3 bases, the J end lost 4 bases, and 14 bases lay between the germline ends. Here the CDR3 reads CASSWGNGRNQPQHF. In DNA, the CDR3 is TGTGCCAGCAGCTGGGGAAATGGGAGAAATCAGCCCCAGCATTTT.

This sequence joins TRBV6-2 or TRBV6-3 and TRBJ2-7; TRBD2 agrees at 9 bases. The CDR3 covers 15 residues. V shed 6 bases, J shed 3 bases, and the junction held 9 bases outside the gene matches. From germline, CDR1 is MNHEY and CDR2 SVGEGT. The CDR3 DNA follows: TGTGCCAGCAGCTCTTTACTAGCGGGCCTCTACGAGCAGTACTTC. It yields the protein CASSSLLAGLYEQYF.

V is TRBV5-1 and J is TRBJ2-2; the D gene is possibly TRBD1 (5 bases). Trimming stripped 5 bases from V and 4 bases from J, with 9 bases between. Per germline, CDR1 SGHRS and CDR2 YFSETQ. The CDR3 loop spans 13 amino acids. Written as DNA, the CDR3 is TGCGCCAGCAGATTGACAGTCACCGGGGAGCTGTTTTTT. This gives the protein CASRLTVTGELFF.

The chain is built from TRBV11-2 and TRBJ2-1; D might be TRBD2 (6 bases). The CDR3 sequence is 15 residues long. Germline V gene sequence: CDR1 SGHAT, CDR2 FQNNGV. With 1 base removed from V and 6 bases from J, the gap between germline ends came to 13 bases. Written as DNA, the CDR3 is TGTGCCAGCAGCTTAGGGGGGGTCTGGGGCAATGAGCAGTTCTTC. Translation gives CASSLGGVWGNEQFF. Using reference TRBV11-2 and TRBJ2-1 for the parts outside the CDR3, the full variable domain is EAGVAQSPRYKIIEKRQSVAFWCNPISGHATLYWYQQILGQGPKLLIQFQNNGVVDDSQLPKDRFSAERLKGVDSTLKIQPAKLEDSAVYLCASSLGGVWGNEQFFGPGTRLTVL.

The chain links TRBV7-2 to TRBJ2-7; D is possibly TRBD1 (5 bases). The CDR3 is 16 residues long. Germline loops: CDR1 SGHTA, CDR2 FQGNSA. V lost 1 base and J 3 bases, leaving 16 bases between the germline ends. The CDR3 region is CASSLDVIRASYEQYF. Written as DNA, the CDR3 is TGTGCCAGCAGCTTAGACGTTATCAGGGCGAGCTACGAGCAGTACTTC.

The sample holds a few counts of this clone. The chain joins TRBV2 to TRBJ1-2; D may be TRBD1 (5 bases). This CDR3 has 15 residues. V lost 4 bases, J lost 8 bases, and 20 bases lay in between. CDR1 is SNHLY, CDR2 FYNNEI, per germline. The CDR3 sequence is CASSVFGRGVWGYTF. CDR3 sequence (DNA): TGTGCCAGCAGTGTATTTGGAAGGGGTGTGTGGGGCTACACCTTC.

The chain combines TRBV11-3 with TRBJ2-1; 8 bases align to TRBD1. Germline CDR1 SGHNT, CDR2 YENEEA. After removal of 5 bases from V and 8 bases from J, the junction contained 11 bases not matched to a gene. This CDR3 has 15 amino acids. The chain's CDR3 is CASSPTDRAVDEQFF. The DNA for the CDR3 is TGTGCCAGCAGCCCGACGGACAGGGCTGTCGATGAGCAGTTCTTC.

The DNA of the CDR3 is TGTGCCAGCAACCCCGGTTTCTATGGCTACACCTTC. Its translation: CASNPGFYGYTF. The gene calls are TRBV6-5 and TRBJ1-2; D ambiguous. Germline V gene data show CDR1 as MNHEY and CDR2 as SVGAGI. V was cut by 7 bases and J by 4 bases, with 10 bases left in between. The CDR3 length is 12 residues.

The V and J genes are TRBV29-1 and TRBJ2-3; TRBD2 matches 7 bases. Losses at the gene ends were 3 bases for V and 3 bases for J; bases not matched to a gene: 3. CDR1 is SQVTM, CDR2 ANQGSEA, per germline. This CDR3 contains 13 residues. CDR3 sequence reads: CSVEGGSTDTQYF. The DNA for the CDR3 is TGCAGCGTTGAGGGCGGGAGTACAGATACGCAGTATTTT.

J is TRBJ2-3 and V is TRBV29-1; 10 bases line up with TRBD2. Looked up from germline, CDR1 is SQVTM and CDR2 is ANQGSEA. The trim removed 2 bases at V and 1 base at J, leaving 6 bases unmatched. The CDR3 has 16 amino acids. The CDR3 here is CSVEPGTSAGTDTQYF. The CDR3 nucleotides are TGCAGCGTTGAACCAGGGACTAGCGCGGGCACAGATACGCAGTATTTT.

The chain has TRBV11-2 and TRBJ1-2, with TRBD1 as a possible D gene (6 bases). CDR1 SGHAT and CDR2 FQNNGV come from the germline V gene. This CDR3 contains 15 residues. The germline V and J ends were trimmed by 5 bases and 6 bases, with 19 bases remaining between them. Here the CDR3 DNA reads TGTGCCAGCAGCCTCCCACCCGGGGGGGCGCATGGCTACACCTTC. Amino acid sequence: CASSLPPGGAHGYTF.

The chain has TRBV5-1 and TRBJ1-2, with TRBD1 matching 10 bases. The trim removed 4 bases at V and 5 bases at J, leaving 8 bases unmatched. This CDR3 is built from 15 residues. Germline V lookup: CDR1 SGHRS, CDR2 YFSETQ. The CDR3 DNA reads as TGCGCCAGCAGCGTGGTTCCGGGACAGGGGTATGGCTACACCTTC. Amino acid sequence: CASSVVPGQGYGYTF.